This T cell receptor (beta chain) derives from a study of blood T cell repertoires in COVID-19. Profiling relied on immunoSEQ multiplex PCR, and the TCRdb table lists in-frame clones only, not all of them. Of about 160,000 clones in the sample, about four fifths are singletons; the top ten hold 3% to 4%. In terms of age and location, participants ranged from about 18 to 90 years and lived in roughly 22 US areas. Participants had their cohort set by participant-reported clinical history. The recovered donors of Cohort 3 showed two negative PCRs, clearance, or symptom resolution. The trim removed 3 bases at V and 4 bases at J, leaving 7 bases unmatched. The germline gives CDR1 WSHSY, CDR2 SAAADI. CDR3 length: 15 residues.

Sequenced input: PBMCs or T cells enriched from blood (not recorded which). This clonotype was sampled from a woman in her sixties who had recovered from COVID-19. V usage is TRBV10-2 and J usage is TRBJ2-5, with TRBD2 matching over 8 bases. The CDR3: CASSDQRGNSETQYF. DNA of the CDR3: TGCGCCAGCAGTGATCAGCGGGGGAATTCAGAGACCCAGTACTTC.